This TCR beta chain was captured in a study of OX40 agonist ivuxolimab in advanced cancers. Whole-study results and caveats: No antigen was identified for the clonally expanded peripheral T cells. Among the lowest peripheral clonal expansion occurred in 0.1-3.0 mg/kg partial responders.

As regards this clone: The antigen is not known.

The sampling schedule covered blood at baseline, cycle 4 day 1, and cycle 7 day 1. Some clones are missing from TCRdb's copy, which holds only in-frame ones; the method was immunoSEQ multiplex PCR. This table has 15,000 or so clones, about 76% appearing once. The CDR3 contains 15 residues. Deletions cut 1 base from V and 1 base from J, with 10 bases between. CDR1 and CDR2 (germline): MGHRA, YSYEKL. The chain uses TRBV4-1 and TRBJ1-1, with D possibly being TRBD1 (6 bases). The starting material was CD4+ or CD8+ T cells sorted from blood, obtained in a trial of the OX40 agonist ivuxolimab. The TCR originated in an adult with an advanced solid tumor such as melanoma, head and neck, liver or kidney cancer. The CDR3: CASSQAGATNTEAFF. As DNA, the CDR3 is TGCGCCAGCAGCCAAGCGGGGGCTACGAACACTGAAGCTTTCTTT.